This T cell receptor (beta chain) is from a study of blood T cells in healthy people across ages. Overall study results and limits: Compared with aged donors, long-lived donors showed fewer expanded clones, suggesting selection. Lack of knowledge of donor CMV status possibly confounded expanded clonotype changes.

Comment on this clonotype: Its cognate antigen is unknown.

The authors ran a second PCR of about 6 to 11 cycles using a sample-barcoded 5' primer and a J-beta primer mix. All samples gave at least 3 million CDR3-containing paired-end reads. TCRdb used MiXCR to reprocess the 5' RACE reads, holding one entry per CDR3 protein. Here the sample spans hundreds of thousands of distinct CDR3 sequences, about 45% being singletons. In germline, CDR1 is MDHEN, CDR2 SYDVKM. The CDR3 extends over 15 amino acids. V lost 3 bases to trimming and J lost 7 bases; unmatched junction nucleotides: 9. This rearrangement joins TRBV28 to TRBJ1-2; 9 positions match TRBD1. The sequence derives from a man at least 80 years old in good health. The sequencing sample was made of blood. The CDR3 DNA reads as TGTGCCAGCAGTTTGTCTACAGGGGGCGCCCCTGGCTACACCTTC. The encoded protein is CASSLSTGGAPGYTF.